The rows below give T cell receptor beta chains drawn from one sample of a study of cytomegalovirus exposure and HLA in healthy donors. Sequenced by immunoSEQ multiplex PCR; TCRdb stores in-frame clones only, minus some. The profile covers under 150,000 clones, with approximately 71% appearing a single time and more than 4.5% taken by the ten largest. Source material: PBMCs. The receptor set was obtained from a woman in her 50s in good health and CMV-seronegative. Each CDR3 is given with its conserved first and last residue. A D gene is named only where the DNA matches it firmly. Rows may omit the clone size; those that give it use once, few, many or a size class.

CDR3 length,D gene,V gene,clone size,J gene,CDR3 protein,CDR3 DNA
15,TRBD1,TRBV19,NA,TRBJ1-2,CASSNSRDRVYGYTF,TGTGCCAGTAGTAACAGCCGGGACAGGGTTTATGGCTACACCTTC
13,NA,TRBV6-1,few,TRBJ1-5,CASRKEGNQPQHF,TGTGCCAGCCGGAAGGAGGGTAATCAGCCCCAGCATTTT
17,TRBD1,TRBV2,few,TRBJ1-4,CASSPQGQGVSNEKLFF,TGTGCCAGCAGCCCTCAGGGACAGGGGGTATCTAATGAAAAACTGTTTTTT
17,TRBD2,TRBV7-7,NA,TRBJ2-3,CASSSGLASPLTDTQYF,TGTGCTAGCAGTTCGGGACTAGCGTCCCCTCTTACAGATACGCAGTATTTT
15,TRBD1,TRBV5-1,NA,TRBJ1-2,CASSLGTSKGAGYTF,TGCGCCAGCAGCTTGGGGACCTCTAAGGGGGCTGGCTACACCTTC
11,NA,TRBV18,NA,TRBJ2-7,CASSPSVEQYF,TGTGCCAGCTCTCCAAGCGTAGAGCAGTACTTC
18,NA,TRBV2,NA,TRBJ1-6,CASSEFGSGYGGNSPLHF,TGTGCCAGCAGTGAATTCGGCAGCGGCTATGGGGGGAATTCACCCCTCCACTTT
19,NA,TRBV4-2,NA,TRBJ2-1,CASSQDPRVTLFSYNEQFF,TGTGCCAGCAGCCAAGACCCCAGGGTGACTCTATTTTCCTACAATGAGCAGTTCTTC
13,NA,TRBV6-1,medium-sized,TRBJ1-3,CASRETGQNTIYF,TGTGCCAGCAGGGAGACAGGTCAAAACACCATATATTTT
14,NA,TRBV5-5,NA,TRBJ1-1,CASSLDGGNTEAFF,TGTGCCAGCAGCTTGGATGGAGGTAACACTGAAGCTTTCTTT
15,NA,TRBV7-2,NA,TRBJ2-2,CASSPDRLNTGELFF,TGTGCCAGCAGCCCAGACAGATTGAACACCGGGGAGCTGTTTTTT
14,TRBD1,TRBV5-1,NA,TRBJ1-1,CASSPRGQITEAFF,TGCGCCAGCAGCCCGAGGGGGCAAATCACTGAAGCTTTCTTT
17,TRBD2,TRBV5-1,once,TRBJ2-5,CASSPVVRAGGQETQYF,TGCGCCAGCAGCCCGGTTGTACGTGCGGGAGGTCAAGAGACCCAGTACTTC
17,TRBD2,TRBV14,few,TRBJ2-1,CASSGSYEVAGNNEQFF,TGTGCCAGCAGCGGAAGTTATGAGGTAGCGGGGAACAATGAGCAGTTCTTC
14,TRBD1,TRBV6-5,NA,TRBJ1-2,CASSYSGQVYGYTF,TGTGCCAGCAGTTACTCGGGACAGGTCTATGGCTACACCTTC
16,TRBD1,TRBV29-1,NA,TRBJ2-3,CSVEPTGGRSTDTQYF,TGCAGCGTTGAGCCGACAGGGGGACGAAGCACAGATACGCAGTATTTT
14,TRBD1,TRBV5-6,NA,TRBJ1-5,CASSLNRGLEPQHF,TGTGCCAGCAGCTTAAATAGGGGGCTGGAGCCCCAGCATTTT
18,TRBD1,TRBV5-1,NA,TRBJ2-3,CASSIQGAFGGISDTQYF,TGCGCCAGCAGCATCCAGGGGGCGTTTGGGGGAATTTCAGATACGCAGTATTTT
18,TRBD1,TRBV10-3,NA,TRBJ2-3,CAIRTHPLGTESPDTQYF,TGTGCCATCAGGACTCACCCTCTCGGGACAGAGTCCCCAGATACGCAGTATTTT
16,TRBD2,TRBV5-1,NA,TRBJ2-5,CASSLTSGDHQETQYF,TGCGCCAGCAGCCTTACTAGCGGGGACCACCAAGAGACCCAGTACTTC
13,NA,TRBV5-6,once,TRBJ2-3,CASSLGGPDTQYF,TGTGCCAGCAGCTTGGGGGGCCCAGATACGCAGTATTTT
14,TRBD1,TRBV6-1,NA,TRBJ1-1,CASSRDRGRTEAFF,TGTGCCAGCAGTAGGGACAGGGGCCGCACTGAAGCTTTCTTT
14,NA,TRBV11-2,NA,TRBJ1-1,CASSLTRMNTEAFF,TGTGCCAGCAGCCTTACACGCATGAACACTGAAGCTTTCTTT
13,NA,TRBV11-2,few,TRBJ1-1,CASSTRVRTEAFF,TGTGCCAGCAGCACTAGGGTTCGCACTGAAGCTTTCTTT
15,NA,TRBV7-2,NA,TRBJ1-1,CASSLQGNLNTEAFF,TGTGCCAGCAGCCTACAGGGCAACCTGAACACTGAAGCTTTCTTT
14,NA,TRBV7-8,NA,TRBJ2-7,CASSLQGLTYEQYF,TGTGCCAGCAGCTTACAGGGCCTTACCTACGAGCAGTACTTC
15,NA,TRBV7-9,NA,TRBJ2-1,CASSLAGSSYNEQFF,TGTGCCAGCAGCTTAGCCGGGAGCTCCTACAATGAGCAGTTCTTC
14,TRBD1,TRBV7-2,NA,TRBJ1-1,CASSFGQGGTEAFF,TGTGCCAGCAGCTTCGGACAGGGAGGCACTGAAGCTTTCTTT
12,TRBD1,TRBV10-3,NA,TRBJ1-2,CATGDSNYGYTF,TGTGCCACCGGGGACAGTAACTATGGCTACACCTTC
16,TRBD2,TRBV2,once,TRBJ2-5,CASSPLLAGGQRAQYF,TGTGCCAGCAGTCCCTTACTAGCGGGGGGGCAACGGGCCCAGTACTTC
13,NA,TRBV5-1,NA,TRBJ2-7,CASSLRVSYEQYF,TGCGCCAGCAGCCTCAGGGTCTCCTACGAGCAGTACTTC